This note documents a single TCR beta chain sequence. Antigen unknown. This entry belongs to a study of T cell responses to AZD1222 COVID-19 vaccine. The study, taken as a whole, reports: Regions left unmutated in variants are reportedly the target of nearly half of spike-specific TCRs. Rises in breadth and depth of Spike-specific TCRs came after two AZD1222 doses.

Generated by immunoSEQ multiplex PCR, the TCRdb table keeps only in-frame clones and is missing some. The sample has about 44,000 clones, 75% to 85% seen once. Sequencing used peripheral blood, obtained on day 0 of AZD1222 vaccination. The receptor was isolated from an adult in good health.

The DNA of the CDR3 is TGTGCCAGCAGCTACCTAGCGGGAGCGGGGTACGAGCAGTACTTC. This encodes CASSYLAGAGYEQYF. The J gene is TRBJ2-7, the V gene TRBV14; the match to TRBD2 covers 10 bases. Per germline, CDR1 SGHDN and CDR2 FVKESK. The CDR3 is 15 amino acids. V gave up 5 bases and J gave up 4 bases; unmatched junction bases: 8. The variable domain in full, completed from reference TRBV14 and TRBJ2-7, reads EAGVTQFPSHSVIEKGQTVTLRCDPISGHDNLYWYRRVMGKEIKFLLHFVKESKQDESGMPNNRFLAERTGGTYSTLKVQPAELEDSGVYFCASSYLAGAGYEQYFGPGTRLTVT.